This record looks at one TCR beta chain sequence and its context. The target antigen is unknown. CDR3 length: 14 amino acids. V was pared by 6 bases and J by 4 bases, with 10 bases between. Germline values: CDR1 SEHNR, CDR2 FQNEAQ (reference sequence). Sequenced by immunoSEQ multiplex PCR; TCRdb stores in-frame clones only, minus some. Here the sample spans about 21,000 clones, over 65% being singletons. Unexposed donor CD4+ T cells date from about 2011-2018, before the COVID-19 pandemic. Isolation of CD4+ T cells took place after about 9 days in culture. These data belong to a study of CD4 T cells in relation to SARS-CoV-2 and coronaviruses. About the study: After less than eleven days of antigen culture, PBMC TCR beta CDR3s were sequenced. Study-level points and caveats: SARS-CoV-2-driven expansion was significantly weaker in crossreactive than monoreactive clones.

The receptor comes from a human donor in good health. Source material: CD4+ T cells from PBMCs, cultured in vitro. The V and J genes are TRBV7-9 and TRBJ2-6; D tentatively fits TRBD1 or TRBD2 (6 bases each). CDR3 sequence (DNA): TGTGCCAGCAGTGAGGGGGGAGGGGCCAACGTCCTGACTTTC. It is translated as CASSEGGGANVLTF.